The rows below give T cell receptor beta chains drawn from one sample of a study of blood T cell repertoires in COVID-19. Repertoires were generated with immunoSEQ multiplex PCR, while TCRdb's copy carries only in-frame clones and drops some. The repertoire has fewer than 250,000 clones, approximately 83% of them found once; the top ten carry 2.5%. Sequencing input: peripheral blood. Receptors originate from a woman aged 35 to 49 with active or convalescent COVID-19. CDR3s include the opening cysteine and the closing phenylalanine or tryptophan. D genes are given only for firm matches. Clone size is stated in some rows and not others, as once, few, many or a class when expanded.

J gene: TRBJ1-1; V gene: TRBV11-2; clone size: .; D gene: .; CDR3 DNA: TGTGCCAGCAGCTTAGATGCCTTGGAGGTTGCTTTCTTT; CDR3 protein: CASSLDALEVAFF
J gene: TRBJ2-7; V gene: TRBV7-8; clone size: .; D gene: .; CDR3 DNA: TGTGCCAGCAGCTTATCAGGCCCCTACGAGCAGTACTTC; CDR3 protein: CASSLSGPYEQYF
J gene: TRBJ2-7; V gene: TRBV27; clone size: .; D gene: .; CDR3 DNA: TGTGCCAGCAGTTTGGGGGGCTCCTACGAGCAGTACTTC; CDR3 protein: CASSLGGSYEQYF
J gene: TRBJ2-2; V gene: TRBV30; clone size: .; D gene: TRBD1; CDR3 DNA: TGTGCCTGGTGGACAGGGCTCACCGGGGAGCTGTTTTTT; CDR3 protein: CAWWTGLTGELFF
J gene: TRBJ2-3; V gene: TRBV5-6; clone size: .; D gene: TRBD2; CDR3 DNA: TGTGCCAGCAGCTTGGCGGCTAGCGGGAGTTTGACAGATACGCAGTATTTT; CDR3 protein: CASSLAASGSLTDTQYF
J gene: TRBJ2-5; V gene: TRBV5-1; clone size: .; D gene: TRBD1; CDR3 DNA: TGCGCCAGCAGCCCCGGGACAGATCAAGAGACCCAGTACTTC; CDR3 protein: CASSPGTDQETQYF
J gene: TRBJ1-2; V gene: TRBV10-3; clone size: .; D gene: TRBD1; CDR3 DNA: TGTGCCATCAGTGAGTCTTTGGGACAGGTTTCATATGGCTACACCTTC; CDR3 protein: CAISESLGQVSYGYTF
J gene: TRBJ2-1; V gene: TRBV7-2; clone size: .; D gene: TRBD2; CDR3 DNA: TGTGCCAGCAGCTTCGGACTAGCGGACAATGAGCAGTTCTTC; CDR3 protein: CASSFGLADNEQFF
J gene: TRBJ1-6; V gene: TRBV15; clone size: .; D gene: .; CDR3 DNA: TGTGCCACCAGCAGAGAGACGCCAGGGGATTCACCCCTCCACTTT; CDR3 protein: CATSRETPGDSPLHF
J gene: TRBJ1-2; V gene: TRBV12-3/TRBV12-4; clone size: few; D gene: TRBD1; CDR3 DNA: TGTGCCAGCAGGTGGACAGGCTCCTATGGCTACACCTTC; CDR3 protein: CASRWTGSYGYTF
J gene: TRBJ1-5; V gene: TRBV24-1; clone size: few; D gene: TRBD1; CDR3 DNA: TGTGCCACCGCGGACAGGGGGCCTGATTATAGCAATCAGCCCCAGCATTTT; CDR3 protein: CATADRGPDYSNQPQHF
J gene: TRBJ1-4; V gene: TRBV27; clone size: .; D gene: TRBD1; CDR3 DNA: TGTGCCAGCAAAAGGACAGGGGCTAATGAAAAACTGTTTTTT; CDR3 protein: CASKRTGANEKLFF
J gene: TRBJ1-5; V gene: TRBV28; clone size: .; D gene: TRBD1; CDR3 DNA: TGTGCCAGCAGTCCAGGGACAGGGGGAAATCAGCCCCAGCATTTT; CDR3 protein: CASSPGTGGNQPQHF
J gene: TRBJ2-7; V gene: TRBV7-8; clone size: .; D gene: .; CDR3 DNA: TGTGCCAGCAGCTTAGTAGGGGAAATAACCTACGAGCAGTACTTC; CDR3 protein: CASSLVGEITYEQYF
J gene: TRBJ2-7; V gene: TRBV11-1; clone size: few; D gene: .; CDR3 DNA: TGTGCCAGCAGCTGGGCAGCGGCGTACGACGAGCAGTACTTC; CDR3 protein: CASSWAAAYDEQYF
J gene: TRBJ1-2; V gene: TRBV5-8; clone size: .; D gene: .; CDR3 DNA: TGTGCCAGCAGCTCCACAGTCTATGGCTACACCTTC; CDR3 protein: CASSSTVYGYTF
J gene: TRBJ1-6; V gene: TRBV6-2/TRBV6-3; clone size: .; D gene: .; CDR3 DNA: TGTGCCAGCAGTCCGAGGCATGATTCACCCCTCCACTTT; CDR3 protein: CASSPRHDSPLHF
J gene: TRBJ1-4; V gene: TRBV12-3/TRBV12-4; clone size: .; D gene: .; CDR3 DNA: TGTGCCAGCAGTAACAGGGAAAAACTGTTTTTT; CDR3 protein: CASSNREKLFF
J gene: TRBJ1-2; V gene: TRBV15; clone size: .; D gene: .; CDR3 DNA: TGTGCCACCAGCGGTCTAAGCAGGAACTATGGCTACACCTTC; CDR3 protein: CATSGLSRNYGYTF
J gene: TRBJ2-3; V gene: TRBV18; clone size: .; D gene: .; CDR3 DNA: TGTGCCAGCTCACCAGGCGTTAGCGTAAGCACAGATACGCAGTATTTT; CDR3 protein: CASSPGVSVSTDTQYF
J gene: TRBJ1-3; V gene: TRBV9; clone size: .; D gene: .; CDR3 DNA: TGTGCCAGCAGCCTCTCACCCGGCGGCTCTGGAAACACCATATATTTT; CDR3 protein: CASSLSPGGSGNTIYF
J gene: TRBJ1-1; V gene: TRBV5-1; clone size: .; D gene: .; CDR3 DNA: TGCGCCAGCAGCTTGGATCAGCCAGGATCCTCCACTGAAGCTTTCTTT; CDR3 protein: CASSLDQPGSSTEAFF
J gene: TRBJ2-7; V gene: TRBV7-9; clone size: .; D gene: .; CDR3 DNA: TGTGCCAGCAGCTTATCCGGGAGAGGAAACGAGCAGTACTTC; CDR3 protein: CASSLSGRGNEQYF
J gene: TRBJ1-6; V gene: TRBV6-5; clone size: .; D gene: TRBD1; CDR3 DNA: TGTGCCAGCAGTTACATTGGGGACAGGGGAGGGTCACCCCTCCACTTT; CDR3 protein: CASSYIGDRGGSPLHF
J gene: TRBJ1-1; V gene: TRBV29-1; clone size: .; D gene: .; CDR3 DNA: TGCAGCGTTGAAGACTCCCGATTCTACCCCGAGACACTGAACACTGAAGCTTTCTTT; CDR3 protein: CSVEDSRFYPETLNTEAFF
J gene: TRBJ2-7; V gene: TRBV4-1; clone size: .; D gene: .; CDR3 DNA: TGCGCCAGCAGCCAAGGACAGTACTCCTACGAGCAGTACTTC; CDR3 protein: CASSQGQYSYEQYF
J gene: TRBJ2-5; V gene: TRBV15; clone size: .; D gene: TRBD1; CDR3 DNA: TGTGCCACCAGCAGAGGGACAGGGGCGGGGGAGACCCAGTACTTC; CDR3 protein: CATSRGTGAGETQYF
J gene: TRBJ2-1; V gene: TRBV15; clone size: .; D gene: TRBD1; CDR3 DNA: TGTGCCACCAGCACGGGACAGGGAACGGACAATGAGCAGTTCTTC; CDR3 protein: CATSTGQGTDNEQFF
J gene: TRBJ1-5; V gene: TRBV2; clone size: .; D gene: .; CDR3 DNA: TGTGCCAGCAGCATAGACAACAATCAGCCCCAGCATTTT; CDR3 protein: CASSIDNNQPQHF
J gene: TRBJ2-2; V gene: TRBV18; clone size: .; D gene: .; CDR3 DNA: TGTGCCAGCTCACCGGGCAGACACACCGGGGAGCTGTTTTTT; CDR3 protein: CASSPGRHTGELFF
J gene: TRBJ1-3; V gene: TRBV6-5; clone size: once; D gene: .; CDR3 DNA: TGTGCCAGCAGCTTGGGCCATCCTGGAAACACCATATATTTT; CDR3 protein: CASSLGHPGNTIYF
J gene: TRBJ2-7; V gene: TRBV3-1/TRBV3-2; clone size: .; D gene: TRBD2; CDR3 DNA: TGTGCCAGCAGCCAAAGTGCGGGGGGCCCCACCTTC; CDR3 protein: CASSQSAGGPTF
J gene: TRBJ1-2; V gene: TRBV12-5; clone size: .; D gene: .; CDR3 DNA: TGTGCTAGTGGTTTCCAGGGACACCTCTATGGCTACACCTTC; CDR3 protein: CASGFQGHLYGYTF
J gene: TRBJ1-2; V gene: TRBV28; clone size: .; D gene: .; CDR3 DNA: TGTGCCAGCAGTTCGGGGTGGAACTATGGCTACACCTTC; CDR3 protein: CASSSGWNYGYTF
J gene: TRBJ2-5; V gene: TRBV30; clone size: .; D gene: .; CDR3 DNA: TGTGCCGGAAAGGGAGGGGGAGAGACCCAGTACTTC; CDR3 protein: CAGKGGGETQYF
J gene: TRBJ1-2; V gene: TRBV28; clone size: .; D gene: TRBD1; CDR3 DNA: TGTGCCAGCAGTTTGCCCGGGACAGCCTATGGCTACACCTTC; CDR3 protein: CASSLPGTAYGYTF
J gene: TRBJ1-2; V gene: TRBV7-6; clone size: .; D gene: .; CDR3 DNA: TGTGCCAGCAGCTTTCGAGGGGGACGGTACGATGGCTACACCTTC; CDR3 protein: CASSFRGGRYDGYTF
J gene: TRBJ1-2; V gene: TRBV5-6; clone size: .; D gene: .; CDR3 DNA: TGTGCCAGCAGCCCCGGAGGATTATATGGCTACACCTTC; CDR3 protein: CASSPGGLYGYTF
J gene: TRBJ2-1; V gene: TRBV28; clone size: .; D gene: TRBD2; CDR3 DNA: TGTGCCAGCGAGGCGGGGGGGAAAAATGAGCAGTTCTTC; CDR3 protein: CASEAGGKNEQFF
J gene: TRBJ1-2; V gene: TRBV19; clone size: once; D gene: TRBD1; CDR3 DNA: TGTGCCAGTAGGACAGGGGACTATGGCTACACCTTC; CDR3 protein: CASRTGDYGYTF
J gene: TRBJ2-7; V gene: TRBV14; clone size: .; D gene: TRBD2; CDR3 DNA: TGTGCCAGCAGCCAAGGACTAGCGGGGGGGTCCGAGCAGTACTTC; CDR3 protein: CASSQGLAGGSEQYF
J gene: TRBJ1-2; V gene: TRBV6-5; clone size: few; D gene: .; CDR3 DNA: TGTGCCAGCACAGGGAGGCGGAGCTATGGCTACACCTTC; CDR3 protein: CASTGRRSYGYTF
J gene: TRBJ1-2; V gene: TRBV6-5; clone size: .; D gene: .; CDR3 DNA: TGTGCCAGCGTTCCCATGGGGGGGGGTGGCTACACCTTC; CDR3 protein: CASVPMGGGGYTF
J gene: TRBJ1-2; V gene: TRBV18; clone size: .; D gene: .; CDR3 DNA: TGTGCCAGCTCACCACTAATTGACAGAGACCTATGGAGCTACACCTTC; CDR3 protein: CASSPLIDRDLWSYTF